One sample yielded the 16 T cell receptor beta chains listed below, sequenced in a study of blood T cell repertoires in COVID-19. The method was immunoSEQ multiplex PCR; TCRdb's version includes in-frame clones alone and lacks a portion of them. The sample has 120,000 or so clones; 79% are singletons. Input material: peripheral blood. These receptor sequences come from a man aged 35-49 years with active or convalescent COVID-19.

The sample holds one count of this clone. The genes are TRBV7-9 and TRBJ1-1; D remains ambiguous. Germline V gene data show CDR1 as SEHNR and CDR2 as FQNEAQ (reference sequence). The V end lost 5 bases, the J end lost 5 bases, and 9 bases lay between the germline ends. There are 12 residues in the CDR3. CDR3 in amino acids: CASSPPGTEAFF. CDR3 in DNA: TGTGCCAGCAGCCCCCCGGGGACTGAAGCTTTCTTT.

This chain connects TRBV28 to TRBJ1-5; 7 bases are a match to TRBD1. Germline trimming cut 6 bases from V and 2 bases from J; bases unmatched to any gene: 7. Germline V gene data show CDR1 as MDHEN and CDR2 as SYDVKM. The CDR3 contains 15 residues. CDR3 protein: CASRARGSGNQPQHF. The CDR3 coding sequence is TGTGCCAGCAGGGCCAGGGGGAGTGGCAATCAGCCCCAGCATTTT.

This chain joins TRBV19 and TRBJ1-5, with TRBD1 matching 7 bases. Trimming at V came to 4 bases and at J to 2 bases, leaving 5 bases not matched to a gene. CDR1 is LNHDA, CDR2 SQIVND, per germline (reference sequence). The CDR3 consists of 15 residues. DNA of the CDR3: TGTGCCAGTAGTAGAGTCCAGGGGGGCAATCAGCCCCAGCATTTT. Protein sequence: CASSRVQGGNQPQHF.

The CDR3 is CSVDRAGGSYNEQFF. As DNA, the CDR3 is TGCAGCGTTGATCGGGCAGGGGGCTCCTACAATGAGCAGTTCTTC. This chain joins TRBV29-1 and TRBJ2-1, with 7 bases fitting TRBD1. V was pared by 3 bases and J by 0 bases, with 5 bases of the junction left unmatched. The CDR3 has 15 residues. Germline assignment: CDR1 SQVTM and CDR2 ANQGSEA.

This chain connects TRBV15 to TRBJ2-2, with 8 bases matching TRBD2. The germline V gene has CDR1 LNHNV and CDR2 YYDKDF (reference sequence). With 1 base clipped from V and 3 bases from J, the junction kept 1 base outside the gene matches. This CDR3 region has 15 residues. CDR3 protein: CATSRVLADTGELFF. The CDR3 nucleotides read TGTGCCACCAGCAGAGTACTAGCGGACACCGGGGAGCTGTTTTTT.

In its sample, this clone was seen a few times. The chain combines TRBV5-4 with TRBJ2-2; D is undetermined. V gave up 3 bases and J gave up 5 bases, with 8 bases separating them. Germline V gives CDR1 SGHNT, CDR2 YYREEE (reference sequence). The CDR3 is made up of 13 amino acids. The CDR3 spells CASSSGFTGELFF. CDR3 nucleotide sequence: TGTGCCAGCAGCTCCGGGTTTACCGGGGAGCTGTTTTTT.

The chain couples TRBV28 to TRBJ2-7; TRBD2 aligns across 7 bases. Germline lookup yields CDR1 MDHEN and CDR2 SYDVKM. V gave up 4 bases and J gave up 2 bases; unmatched junction bases: 11. The CDR3 is made up of 16 amino acids. CDR3 region: CASSSPPAGTAYEQYF. The CDR3 nucleotides read TGTGCCAGCAGTTCCCCCCCAGCGGGGACCGCCTACGAGCAGTACTTC. Looking up the rest from reference TRBV28 and TRBJ2-7 gives the full variable domain: DVKVTQSSRYLVKRTGEKVFLECVQDMDHENMFWYRQDPGLGLRLIYFSYDVKMKEKGDIPEGYSVSREKKERFSLILESASTNQTSMYLCASSSPPAGTAYEQYFGPGTRLTVT.

The genes are TRBV4-1 and TRBJ1-6, with D hard to call. Trimming cost V 6 bases and J 0 bases, with 12 bases left between them. Germline V gene sequence: CDR1 MGHRA, CDR2 YSYEKL. This CDR3 has 16 amino acids. This CDR3 reads CASSAAGSSYNSPLHF. The CDR3 DNA is TGCGCCAGCAGTGCCGCGGGGAGCTCCTATAATTCACCCCTCCACTTT.

Here the CDR3 DNA reads TGTGCCAGCAGTGTTTATACGGTAAACACTGAAGCTTTCTTT. This sequence encodes CASSVYTVNTEAFF. V and J are TRBV2 and TRBJ1-1; the D is unclear. The V gene's germline CDR1 is SNHLY and CDR2 FYNNEI. The CDR3 consists of 14 residues. The ends were cut back, 4 bases at V and 2 bases at J, with 11 bases in the middle.

J is TRBJ1-5 and V is TRBV6-5; D is undetermined. V was clipped by 6 bases and J by 3 bases, with 9 bases between them. The germline V gene has CDR1 MNHEY and CDR2 SVGAGI. The CDR3 extends over 13 amino acids. CDR3 region: CASRRVINQPQHF. In DNA, the CDR3 is TGTGCCAGCAGGAGGGTTATCAATCAGCCCCAGCATTTT.

The chain carries TRBV28 and TRBJ1-2; perhaps TRBD1 as D (6 bases). Per germline, CDR1 MDHEN and CDR2 SYDVKM. Trimming removed 3 bases at V and 2 bases at J, with 10 bases between. The CDR3 spans 14 residues. CDR3 loop: CASSLTGKNYGYTF. In DNA, the CDR3 is TGTGCCAGCAGTTTGACAGGCAAGAACTATGGCTACACCTTC.

This clone was observed once. The gene calls are TRBV12-3 or TRBV12-4 and TRBJ2-7, with D tentatively TRBD2 (5 bases). The CDR3 loop spans 13 amino acids. V lost 6 bases and J 2 bases, leaving 11 bases between the germline ends. CDR3 DNA: TGTGCCAGCAGGGGAGCCGGGGCCTACGAGCAGTACTTC. The encoded protein is CASRGAGAYEQYF.

The rearrangement joins TRBV21-1 to TRBJ2-2; TRBD2, the table's D call, was not compared with the DNA. TRBV21-1 is marked as a pseudogene. This CDR3 contains 19 residues. The CDR3 spells CASSKGVGGLPSNTGELFF. The CDR3 region has the DNA TGTGCCAGCAGCAAAGGAGTAGGCGGGCTGCCATCGAACACCGGGGAGCTGTTTTTT.

The J gene is TRBJ2-4, the V gene TRBV6-5, with a tentative D call TRBD1 (5 bases). CDR1 is MNHEY, CDR2 SVGAGI, per germline. This CDR3 spans 12 amino acids. The V end lost 6 bases, the J end lost 13 bases, and 16 bases lay between the germline ends. The CDR3 nucleotides are TGTGCCAGCAGCTCGGGCCCCCGACAGCAGTACTTC. As protein: CASSSGPRQQYF.

The V gene is TRBV30, the J gene TRBJ1-4; the D gene is possibly TRBD1 (5 bases). This CDR3 spans 14 amino acids. Looked up from germline, CDR1 is GTSNPN and CDR2 is SVGIG (reference sequence). Trimming left V 3 bases short and J 3 bases short, with 11 bases between. The CDR3 spells CAWSPGLANEKLFF. CDR3 DNA sequence: TGTGCCTGGAGCCCAGGGTTGGCTAATGAAAAACTGTTTTTT. Supplemented by reference TRBV30 and TRBJ1-4, the full variable domain reads SQTIHQWPATLVQPVGSPLSLECTVEGTSNPNLYWYRQAAGRGLQLLFYSVGIGQISSEVPQNLSASRPQDRQFILSSKKLLLSDSGFYLCAWSPGLANEKLFFGSGTQLSVL.

The chain joins TRBV24-1 to TRBJ2-5, with 8 bases lining up with TRBD1. Germline CDR1 and CDR2: KGHDR and SFDVKD. The CDR3 has 16 residues. The trim removed 5 bases at V and 4 bases at J, leaving 11 bases unmatched. For the CDR3, the DNA is TGTGCCACCAGTGGTGGGACAGGCGGATCACGAGAGACCCAGTACTTC. As protein: CATSGGTGGSRETQYF.